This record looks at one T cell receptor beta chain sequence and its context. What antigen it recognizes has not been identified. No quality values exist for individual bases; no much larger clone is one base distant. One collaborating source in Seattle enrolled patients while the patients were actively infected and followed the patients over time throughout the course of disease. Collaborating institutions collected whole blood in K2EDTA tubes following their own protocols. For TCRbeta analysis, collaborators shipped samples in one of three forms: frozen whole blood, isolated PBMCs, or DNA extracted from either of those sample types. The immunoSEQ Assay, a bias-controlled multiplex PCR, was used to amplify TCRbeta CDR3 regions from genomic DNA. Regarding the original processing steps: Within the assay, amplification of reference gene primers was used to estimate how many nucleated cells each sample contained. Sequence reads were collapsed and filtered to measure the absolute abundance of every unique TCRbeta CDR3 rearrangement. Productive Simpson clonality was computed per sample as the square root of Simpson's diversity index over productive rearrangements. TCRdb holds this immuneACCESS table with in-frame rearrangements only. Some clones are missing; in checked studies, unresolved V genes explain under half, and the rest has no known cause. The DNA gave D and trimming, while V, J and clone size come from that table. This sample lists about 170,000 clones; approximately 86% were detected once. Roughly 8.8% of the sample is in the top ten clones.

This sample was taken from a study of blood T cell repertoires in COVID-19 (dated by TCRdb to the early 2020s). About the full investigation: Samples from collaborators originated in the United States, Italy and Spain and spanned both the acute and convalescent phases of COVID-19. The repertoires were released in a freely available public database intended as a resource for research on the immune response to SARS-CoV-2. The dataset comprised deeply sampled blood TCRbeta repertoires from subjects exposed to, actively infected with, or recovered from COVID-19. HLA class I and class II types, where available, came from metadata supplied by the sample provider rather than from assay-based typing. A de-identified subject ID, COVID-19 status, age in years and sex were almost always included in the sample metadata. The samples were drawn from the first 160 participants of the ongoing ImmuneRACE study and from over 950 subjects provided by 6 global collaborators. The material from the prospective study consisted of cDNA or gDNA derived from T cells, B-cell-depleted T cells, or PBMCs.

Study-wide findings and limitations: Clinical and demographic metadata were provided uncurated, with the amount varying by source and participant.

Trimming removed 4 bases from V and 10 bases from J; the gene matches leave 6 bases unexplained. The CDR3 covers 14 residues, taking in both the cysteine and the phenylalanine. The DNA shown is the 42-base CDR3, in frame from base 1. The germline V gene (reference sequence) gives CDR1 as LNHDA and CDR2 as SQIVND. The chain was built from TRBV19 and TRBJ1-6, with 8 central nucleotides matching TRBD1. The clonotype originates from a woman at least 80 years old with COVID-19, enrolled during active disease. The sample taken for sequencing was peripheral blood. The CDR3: CASSTGQGRSPLHF. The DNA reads TGTGCCAGTAGTACCGGACAGGGACGATCACCCCTCCACTTT.